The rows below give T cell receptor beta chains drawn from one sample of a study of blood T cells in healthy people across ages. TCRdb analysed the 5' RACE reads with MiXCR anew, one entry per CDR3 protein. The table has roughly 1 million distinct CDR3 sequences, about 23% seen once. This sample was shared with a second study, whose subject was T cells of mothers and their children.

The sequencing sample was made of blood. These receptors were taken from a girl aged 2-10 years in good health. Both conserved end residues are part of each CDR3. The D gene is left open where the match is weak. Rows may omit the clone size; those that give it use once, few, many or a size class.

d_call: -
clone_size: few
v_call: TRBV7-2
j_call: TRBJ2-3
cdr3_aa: CASSFVSVLALDTQYF
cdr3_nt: TGTGCCAGCAGCTTTGTATCCGTATTAGCGTTGGATACGCAGTATTTT

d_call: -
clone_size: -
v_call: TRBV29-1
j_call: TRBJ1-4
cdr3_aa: CSVAGKGGSGEKLFF
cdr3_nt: TGCAGCGTCGCTGGTAAAGGGGGATCAGGTGAAAAACTGTTTTTT

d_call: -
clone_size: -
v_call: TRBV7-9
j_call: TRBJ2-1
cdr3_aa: CASSPQRETIGGNEQFF
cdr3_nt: TGTGCCAGCAGTCCCCAAAGAGAGACGATAGGGGGCAATGAGCAGTTCTTC

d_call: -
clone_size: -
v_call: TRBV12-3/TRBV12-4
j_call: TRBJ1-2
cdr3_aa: CASRGGTNYGYTF
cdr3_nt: TGTGCCAGCAGAGGGGGAACCAACTATGGCTACACCTTC

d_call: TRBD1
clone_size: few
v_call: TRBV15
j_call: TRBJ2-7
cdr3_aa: CATSRLSMTGDPFYEQYF
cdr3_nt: TGTGCCACCAGCAGATTATCCATGACAGGGGACCCTTTCTACGAGCAGTACTTC

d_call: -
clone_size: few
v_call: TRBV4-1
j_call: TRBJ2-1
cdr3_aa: CASSRSPGVTHNEQFF
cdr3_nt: TGCGCCAGCAGCCGAAGTCCGGGAGTCACCCACAATGAGCAGTTCTTC

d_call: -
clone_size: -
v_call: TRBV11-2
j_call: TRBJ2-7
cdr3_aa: CASSLLANTYEQYF
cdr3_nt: TGTGCCAGCAGCTTATTAGCGAATACCTACGAGCAGTACTTC

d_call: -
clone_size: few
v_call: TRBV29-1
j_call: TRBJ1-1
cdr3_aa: CKDNTEAFF
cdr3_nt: TGCAAGGACAACACTGAAGCTTTCTTT

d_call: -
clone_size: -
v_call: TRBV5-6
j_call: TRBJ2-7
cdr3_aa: CASSLSYGVTPPQYF
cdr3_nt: TGTGCCAGCAGCTTGAGTTACGGAGTAACCCCCCCTCAGTACTTC

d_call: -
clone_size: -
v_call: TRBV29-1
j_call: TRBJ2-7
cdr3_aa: CSARTLNEQYF
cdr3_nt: TGCAGCGCACGGACTCTCAACGAGCAGTACTTC

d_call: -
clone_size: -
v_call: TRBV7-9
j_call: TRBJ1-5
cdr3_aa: CASTVGGLGDQPQHF
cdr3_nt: TGTGCCAGCACCGTGGGAGGTTTAGGGGATCAGCCCCAGCATTTT

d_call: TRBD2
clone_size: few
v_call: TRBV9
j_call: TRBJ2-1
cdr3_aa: CASSGGLDNEQFF
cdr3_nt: TGTGCCAGCAGCGGGGGACTAGACAATGAGCAGTTCTTC

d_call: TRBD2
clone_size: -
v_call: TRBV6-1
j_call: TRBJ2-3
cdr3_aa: CASSEFWSGLTDTDTQYF
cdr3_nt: TGTGCCAGCAGTGAATTTTGGTCGGGACTAACCGACACAGATACGCAGTATTTT

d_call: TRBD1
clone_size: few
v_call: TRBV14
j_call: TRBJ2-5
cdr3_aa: CASSRYRDREETQYF
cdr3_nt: TGTGCCAGCAGCCGGTACCGGGACAGGGAAGAGACCCAGTACTTC

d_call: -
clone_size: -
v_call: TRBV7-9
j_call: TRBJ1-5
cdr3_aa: CASSLGGDNQHF
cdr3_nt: TGTGCCAGCAGCTTAGGAGGCGACAACCAGCATTTT

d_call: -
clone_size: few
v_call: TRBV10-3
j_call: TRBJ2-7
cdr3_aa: CAIKTASYEQYF
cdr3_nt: TGTGCCATCAAGACCGCCTCCTACGAGCAGTACTTC

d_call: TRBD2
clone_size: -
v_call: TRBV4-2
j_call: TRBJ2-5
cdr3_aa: CASSQDGLTSGSVETQYF
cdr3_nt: TGTGCCAGCAGCCAAGATGGTTTGACTAGCGGGAGTGTTGAGACCCAGTACTTC

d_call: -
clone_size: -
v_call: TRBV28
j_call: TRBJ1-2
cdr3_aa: CASRLGSYYGYTF
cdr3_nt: TGTGCCAGTCGCCTAGGGAGCTACTATGGCTACACCTTC

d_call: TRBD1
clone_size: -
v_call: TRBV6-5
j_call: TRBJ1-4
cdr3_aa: CASSWTGVGEKLFF
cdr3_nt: TGTGCCAGCAGTTGGACAGGGGTCGGAGAAAAACTGTTTTTT

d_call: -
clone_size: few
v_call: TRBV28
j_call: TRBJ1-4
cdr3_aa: CASSLLREDEKLFF
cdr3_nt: TGTGCCAGCAGTTTACTCAGGGAGGATGAAAAACTGTTTTTT

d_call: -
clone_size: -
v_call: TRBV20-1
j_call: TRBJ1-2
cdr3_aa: CSATDSLYGYTF
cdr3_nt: TGCAGTGCTACCGACAGCCTCTATGGTTACACCTTC

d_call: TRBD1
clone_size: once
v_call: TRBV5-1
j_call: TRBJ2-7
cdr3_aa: CASTSTGAYEQYF
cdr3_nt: TGCGCCAGCACCTCGACAGGGGCCTACGAGCAGTACTTC

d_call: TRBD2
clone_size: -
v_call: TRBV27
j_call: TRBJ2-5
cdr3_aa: CASSLGSGNVGQYF
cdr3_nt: TGTGCCAGCAGTTTAGGGAGCGGGAATGTCGGGCAGTACTTC

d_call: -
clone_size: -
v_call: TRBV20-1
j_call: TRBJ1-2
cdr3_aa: CSAPDPGQGYTF
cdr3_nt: TGCAGTGCACCAGACCCAGGGCAGGGCTACACCTTC

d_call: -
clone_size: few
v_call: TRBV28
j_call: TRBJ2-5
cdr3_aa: CASSPQYGETQYF
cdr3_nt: TGTGCCAGCAGTCCACAGTACGGAGAGACCCAGTACTTC

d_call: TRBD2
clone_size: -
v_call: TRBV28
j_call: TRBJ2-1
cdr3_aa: CASSFRGAREVDEQFF
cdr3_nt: TGTGCCAGCAGTTTCAGAGGGGCGCGGGAGGTGGATGAGCAGTTCTTC

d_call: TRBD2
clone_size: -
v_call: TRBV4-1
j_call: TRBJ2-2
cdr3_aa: CASSQETSGRTGELFF
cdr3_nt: TGCGCCAGCAGCCAAGAAACTAGCGGGCGCACCGGGGAGCTGTTTTTT

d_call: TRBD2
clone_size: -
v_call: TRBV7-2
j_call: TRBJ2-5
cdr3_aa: CASRAGGQEETQYF
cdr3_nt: TGTGCCAGCCGAGCGGGGGGGCAGGAGGAGACCCAGTACTTC

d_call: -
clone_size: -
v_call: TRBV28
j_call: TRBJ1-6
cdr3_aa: CASSQGLSSYNSPLHF
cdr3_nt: TGTGCCAGCAGCCAGGGCCTTAGCTCCTATAATTCACCCCTCCACTTT

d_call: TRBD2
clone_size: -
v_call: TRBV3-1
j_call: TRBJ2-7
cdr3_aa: CASSPTGGGYEQYF
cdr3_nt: TGTGCCAGCAGCCCAACGGGGGGGGGCTACGAGCAGTACTTC

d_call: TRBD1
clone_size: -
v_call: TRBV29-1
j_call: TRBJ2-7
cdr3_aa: CSVDTGESYEQYF
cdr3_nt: TGCAGCGTTGACACAGGGGAGTCCTACGAGCAGTACTTC

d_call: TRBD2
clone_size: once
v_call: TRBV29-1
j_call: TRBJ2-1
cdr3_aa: CSVAYSGSFNEQFF
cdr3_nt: TGCAGCGTTGCATACAGCGGGAGCTTCAATGAGCAGTTCTTC

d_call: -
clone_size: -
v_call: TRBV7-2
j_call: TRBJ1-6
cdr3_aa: CASSAATGHNSPLHF
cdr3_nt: TGTGCCAGCAGCGCCGCAACGGGCCATAATTCACCCCTCCACTTT

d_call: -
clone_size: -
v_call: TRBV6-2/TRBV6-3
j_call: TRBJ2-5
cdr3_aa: CASSYSPRGAGETQYF
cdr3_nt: TGTGCCAGCAGTTACTCGCCCAGGGGGGCAGGCGAGACCCAGTACTTC

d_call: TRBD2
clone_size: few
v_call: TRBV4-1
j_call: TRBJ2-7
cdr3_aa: CASSHGLAGAGEQYF
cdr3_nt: TGCGCCAGCAGCCATGGACTAGCGGGAGCGGGTGAGCAGTACTTC

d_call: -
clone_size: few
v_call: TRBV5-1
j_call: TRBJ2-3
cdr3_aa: CASRSPGSDTQYF
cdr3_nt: TGCGCCAGCAGATCCCCGGGGTCAGATACGCAGTATTTT

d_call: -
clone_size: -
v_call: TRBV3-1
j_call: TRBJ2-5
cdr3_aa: CASSQGDTETQYF
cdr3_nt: TGTGCCAGCAGCCAAGGGGATACGGAGACCCAGTACTTC

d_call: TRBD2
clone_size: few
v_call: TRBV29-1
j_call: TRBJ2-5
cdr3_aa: CSVEATSGQETQYF
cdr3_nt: TGCAGCGTTGAAGCCACTAGCGGGCAGGAGACCCAGTACTTC

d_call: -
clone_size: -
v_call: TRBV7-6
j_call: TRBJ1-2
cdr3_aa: CARPESRDGYTF
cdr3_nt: TGTGCCAGACCGGAGAGCAGAGATGGCTACACCTTC

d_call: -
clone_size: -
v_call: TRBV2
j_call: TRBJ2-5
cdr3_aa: CASSGSETARGETQYF
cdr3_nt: TGTGCCAGCAGTGGGAGTGAAACAGCAAGGGGAGAGACCCAGTACTTC

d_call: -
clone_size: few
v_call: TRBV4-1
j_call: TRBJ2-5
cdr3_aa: CASSQPHSSQETQYF
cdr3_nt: TGCGCCAGCAGCCAACCTCATTCGTCCCAAGAGACCCAGTACTTC

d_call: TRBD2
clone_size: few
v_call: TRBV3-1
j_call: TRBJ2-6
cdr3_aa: CASSQGLGTRGTSGANVLTF
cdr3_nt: TGTGCCAGCAGCCAAGGTTTGGGGACTAGGGGAACCTCTGGGGCCAACGTCCTGACTTTC

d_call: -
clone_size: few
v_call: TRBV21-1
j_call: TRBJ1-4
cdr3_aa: CASSKDGGNEKLFF
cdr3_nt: TGTGCCAGCAGCAAAGATGGTGGAAATGAAAAACTGTTTTTT

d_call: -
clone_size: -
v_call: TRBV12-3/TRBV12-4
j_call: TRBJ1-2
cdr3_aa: CASSGQYGYTF
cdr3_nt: TGTGCCAGCAGTGGACAGTATGGCTACACCTTC

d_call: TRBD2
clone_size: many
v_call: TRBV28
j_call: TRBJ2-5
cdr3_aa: CASSLGGTETQYF
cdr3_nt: TGTGCCAGCAGCTTGGGGGGGACGGAGACCCAGTACTTC

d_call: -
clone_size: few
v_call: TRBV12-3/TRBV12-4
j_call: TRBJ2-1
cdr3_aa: CASRLRDGGDKFF
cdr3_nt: TGTGCCAGCAGATTAAGGGACGGAGGTGATAAGTTCTTC

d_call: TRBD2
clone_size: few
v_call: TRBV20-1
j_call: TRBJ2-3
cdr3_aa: CSARDWEGWSTDTQYF
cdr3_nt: TGCAGTGCTAGAGATTGGGAGGGTTGGAGCACAGATACGCAGTATTTT

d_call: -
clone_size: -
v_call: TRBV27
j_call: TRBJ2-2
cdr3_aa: CASSDNTGELFF
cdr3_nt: TGTGCCAGCAGTGATAACACCGGGGAGCTGTTTTTT

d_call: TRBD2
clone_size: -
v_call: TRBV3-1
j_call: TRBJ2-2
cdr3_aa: CASSDNYLKLAANTGELFF
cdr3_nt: TGTGCCAGCAGCGACAACTACCTAAAACTAGCGGCGAACACCGGGGAGCTGTTTTTT

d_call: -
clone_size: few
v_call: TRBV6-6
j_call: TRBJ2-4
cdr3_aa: CASRSDGAKNIQYF
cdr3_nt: TGTGCCAGCAGATCGGACGGAGCCAAAAACATTCAGTACTTC